Here is one T cell receptor (beta chain) with its context. The junction had 10 bases not matched to a gene; V was cut back by 6 bases and J by 4 bases. The germline V gene encodes CDR1 SGHVS and CDR2 FNYEAQ. The CDR3 sequence is 15 residues long. The data stem from a study of blood T cell repertoires in COVID-19. The overall study: PBMCs, B-cell-depleted T cells, or T cells were the source of the cDNA or gDNA that made up the material.

As originally analysed: Amplification with reference gene primers provided the estimates of nucleated cell counts. Here immunoSEQ multiplex PCR was the method, and the copy in TCRdb shows in-frame clones only, minus some. V and J calls and clone size are those listed in that table; D and trimming were worked out from the DNA. The table lists roughly 70,000 clones, 60% to 80% of them singletons. This chain uses TRBV7-6 with TRBJ2-7; 9 nucleotides agree with TRBD2. This clonotype was obtained from a man aged 65 to 79 with COVID-19, enrolled during active disease. The material sequenced was peripheral blood. The CDR3 DNA follows: TGTGCCAGCAGTCCTCCGGGACTAGCAATATACGAGCAGTACTTC. It yields the protein CASSPPGLAIYEQYF.